The source of this T cell receptor (beta chain) is a study of T cell changes during pregnancy in multiple sclerosis. Trimming at V came to 2 bases and at J to 5 bases, leaving 8 bases not matched to a gene. Germline V gives CDR1 SGHNT, CDR2 YYREEE (reference sequence). The CDR3 loop spans 16 amino acids. Profiled with immunoSEQ multiplex PCR; TCRdb holds only in-frame clones, not every one. The sample lists 70,000 to 95,000 clones; about 93% were seen once. The gene calls are TRBV5-4 and TRBJ1-4, with 8 bases aligning to TRBD1. This TCR was recovered from a female donor with multiple sclerosis, enrolled in a pregnancy study. This specimen consisted of peripheral blood, obtained in the first trimester of pregnancy. CDR3 sequence: CASSLRGQATNEKLFF. The CDR3 region has the DNA TGTGCCAGCAGCTTAAGGGGACAGGCGACAAATGAAAAACTGTTTTTT.